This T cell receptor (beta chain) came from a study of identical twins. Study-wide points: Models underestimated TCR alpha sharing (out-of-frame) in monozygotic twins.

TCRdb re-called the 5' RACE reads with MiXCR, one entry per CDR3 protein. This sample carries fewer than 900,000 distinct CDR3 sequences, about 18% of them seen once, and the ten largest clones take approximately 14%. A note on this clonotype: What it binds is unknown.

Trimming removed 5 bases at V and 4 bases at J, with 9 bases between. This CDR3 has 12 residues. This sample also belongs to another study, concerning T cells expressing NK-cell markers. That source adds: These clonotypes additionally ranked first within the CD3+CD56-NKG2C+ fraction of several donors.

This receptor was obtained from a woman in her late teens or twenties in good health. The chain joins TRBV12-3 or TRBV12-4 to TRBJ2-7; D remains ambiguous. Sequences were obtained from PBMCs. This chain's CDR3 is CASSKSGYEQYF. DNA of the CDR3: TGTGCCAGCAGTAAATCTGGGTACGAGCAGTACTTC.